The 10 T cell receptor beta chains below come from one sample, sequenced in a study of blood T cell repertoires in COVID-19. Repertoires were generated with immunoSEQ multiplex PCR, while TCRdb's copy carries only in-frame clones and drops some. The repertoire consists of around 150,000 clones, with roughly 80% occurring once and the leading ten covering roughly 3.4%. The specimen sequenced was PBMCs or T cells enriched from blood (not recorded which). The receptor source for this set is a woman aged 55-70 years who had recovered from COVID-19.

The CDR3 DNA sequence: TGTGCCAGCAGCTTAGGTCAGGGGGGACGGAATGAGCAGTTCTTC. Its translation is CASSLGQGGRNEQFF. V gene TRBV11-3 combines with J gene TRBJ2-1, with D possibly being TRBD1 (7 bases). Trimming took off 1 base at V and 7 bases at J, with 14 bases between the two ends. This CDR3 is 15 amino acids long. CDR1 is SGHNT, CDR2 YENEEA, per germline.

The genes are TRBV6-5 and TRBJ2-7, with D unresolved. Trimming took 7 bases from V and 3 from J, leaving 13 bases between them. The germline CDR1 and CDR2 sequences are MNHEY and SVGAGI. The length of the CDR3 is 13 residues. This CDR3 reads CASKSSRSYEQYF. The CDR3 DNA is TGTGCCAGCAAGAGTAGCCGAAGCTACGAGCAGTACTTC.

This clone has more than one count but fewer than ten. The chain is built from TRBV2 and TRBJ2-5; a weak D match, TRBD2 (6 bases). The CDR3 spans 12 residues. Trimming pared 6 bases from V and 5 bases from J, leaving 10 bases between. Germline lookup yields CDR1 SNHLY and CDR2 FYNNEI. This CDR3 is CASRSGGETQYF. CDR3 nucleotides: TGTGCCAGCAGGAGCGGAGGGGAGACCCAGTACTTC.

This rearrangement joins TRBV5-6 to TRBJ1-3; D is perhaps TRBD1 (6 bases). V gave up 4 bases and J gave up 0 bases, with 17 bases separating them. The germline V gene has CDR1 SGHDT and CDR2 YYEEEE. The CDR3 length is 17 residues. Here the CDR3 reads CASSDPGTRASGNTIYF. The CDR3 nucleotides read TGTGCCAGCAGCGATCCCGGGACACGGGCCTCTGGAAACACCATATATTTT. Drawing the rest from reference TRBV5-6 and TRBJ1-3, the complete variable domain is DAGVTQSPTHLIKTRGQQVTLRCSPKSGHDTVSWYQQALGQGPQFIFQYYEEEERQRGNFPDRFSGHQFPNYSSELNVNALLLGDSALYLCASSDPGTRASGNTIYFGEGSWLTVV.

This chain links TRBV24-1 with TRBJ2-3; 7 bases line up with TRBD2. CDR1 and CDR2 from the germline V gene are KGHDR and SFDVKD. This CDR3 contains 15 residues. V trimming: 5 bases; J trimming: 2 bases; junction bases outside the gene matches: 6. CDR3 region: CATSGGGDNTDTQYF. DNA of the CDR3: TGTGCCACCAGTGGCGGGGGAGACAACACAGATACGCAGTATTTT.

This chain joins TRBV18 and TRBJ2-7, with TRBD2 matching 7 bases. Germline CDR1 is KGHSH and CDR2 is LQKENI. The CDR3 runs to 16 residues. Germline trimming cut 2 bases from V and 0 bases from J; bases unmatched to any gene: 7. For the CDR3, the DNA is TGTGCCAGCTCACCATTCGGGCGGGGGAACTCCTACGAGCAGTACTTC. It translates to CASSPFGRGNSYEQYF. Together with reference TRBV18 and TRBJ2-7, the CDR3 gives the full variable domain: NAGVMQNPRHLVRRRGQEARLRCSPMKGHSHVYWYRQLPEEGLKFMVYLQKENIIDESGMPKERFSAEFPKEGPSILRIQQVVRGDSAAYFCASSPFGRGNSYEQYFGPGTRLTVT.

The chain links TRBV29-1 to TRBJ2-2; the match to TRBD2 covers 8 bases. This CDR3 is 14 amino acids long. With V trimmed by 4 bases and J by 7 bases, 8 bases remained unmatched. The V gene's germline CDR1 is SQVTM and CDR2 ANQGSEA. This chain's CDR3 is CSVGAGAPGGELFF. The DNA of the CDR3 is TGCAGCGTTGGAGCGGGGGCCCCCGGCGGGGAGCTGTTTTTT.

This chain links TRBV2 with TRBJ1-6; D perhaps matches TRBD1 (6 bases). V lost 2 bases, J lost 8 bases, and 10 bases lay in between. The CDR3 runs to 14 residues. Looked up from germline, CDR1 is SNHLY and CDR2 is FYNNEI. CDR3 nucleotide sequence: TGTGCCAGCAGTGAATTCCAGGGGCATTCACCCCTCCACTTT. Translation: CASSEFQGHSPLHF.

This clone was observed a handful of times. This sequence joins TRBV7-9 and TRBJ2-7; 7 positions agree with TRBD1. CDR3 size: 13 residues. V was clipped by 4 bases and J by 5 bases; unmatched bases: 5. Germline CDR1 is SEHNR and CDR2 is FQNEAQ (reference sequence). The DNA of the CDR3 is TGTGCCAGCAGCTACGGGACAGCCCACGAGCAGTACTTC. This translates into CASSYGTAHEQYF. Full variable domain (outside the CDR3, taken from reference TRBV7-9 and TRBJ2-7): DTGVSQNPRHKITKRGQNVTFRCDPISEHNRLYWYRQTLGQGPEFLTYFQNEAQLEKSRLLSDRFSAERPKGSFSTLEIQRTEQGDSAMYLCASSYGTAHEQYFGPGTRLTVT.

As DNA, the CDR3 is TGTGCCAGCAGCTTAGCGGGGGGGCGAGAGACCCAGTACTTC. Protein sequence: CASSLAGGRETQYF. This rearrangement joins TRBV9 to TRBJ2-5; 11 nucleotides agree with TRBD2. The CDR3 runs 14 residues. Per the germline V gene, CDR1 is SGDLS and CDR2 is YYNGEE. Germline trimming cut 4 bases from V and 4 bases from J; bases unmatched to any gene: 3.